The 21 T cell receptor beta chains below all came from one sample that was sequenced in a study of blood T cell repertoires in COVID-19 (dated by TCRdb to about 2020). Receptors were amplified or captured by the immunoSEQ multiplex PCR assay. In TCRdb, the immuneACCESS table is reduced to in-frame sequences with V and J assigned. These tables do not hold every clone; where another copy was compared, an unresolved V gene accounts for under half, and the others remain unexplained. The sample records roughly 400,000 clones, 87% of which are singletons. Roughly a tenth of the sample belongs to the ten largest clones. The source material was PBMCs or T cells enriched from blood (not recorded which). The receptors shown here come from a woman aged 50 to 60 who had recovered from COVID-19.

The gene calls are TRBV30 and TRBJ1-2, with 8 nucleotides matching TRBD1. After removal of 3 bases from V and 4 bases from J, the junction contained 7 bases not matched to a gene. The CDR3 sequence is 14 residues long. The germline V gene encodes CDR1 GTSNPN and CDR2 SVGIG (reference sequence). This chain's CDR3 is CAWSEGQDLYGYTF. CDR3 DNA sequence: TGTGCCTGGAGCGAGGGACAGGACCTCTATGGCTACACCTTC.

The sample holds one count of this clone. The chain has TRBV5-1 and TRBJ1-2; TRBD1 agrees at 7 bases. Germline V gene lookup returns CDR1 SGHRS and CDR2 YFSETQ. Trimming removed 1 base from V and 4 bases from J; junction bases left unmatched: 7. The CDR3 sequence is 15 residues long. The CDR3 sequence is CASSLQQGQRYGYTF. For the CDR3, the DNA is TGCGCCAGCAGCTTGCAACAGGGACAGCGCTATGGCTACACCTTC.

This clone was detected once. This chain joins TRBV11-1 and TRBJ2-7, with TRBD2 matching 8 bases. The germline V gene has CDR1 SGHAT and CDR2 FQDESV (reference sequence). CDR3 length equals 15 residues. After removal of 2 bases from V and 4 bases from J, the junction contained 7 bases not matched to a gene. CDR3 DNA sequence: TGTGCCAGCAGCTTACCCGGACTAGCTGTGTACGAGCAGTACTTC. It encodes CASSLPGLAVYEQYF.

The chain is built from TRBV27 and TRBJ1-6; the D is unclear. Germline CDR1 is MNHEY and CDR2 is SMNVEV (reference sequence). V was trimmed by 5 bases and J by 1 base, leaving 6 bases between them. This CDR3 comprises 14 residues. This CDR3 is CASSTGSYNSPLHF. The CDR3 region has the DNA TGTGCCAGCAGTACGGGTTCCTATAATTCACCCCTCCACTTT.

V is TRBV5-1 and J is TRBJ2-1; D is unresolved. Trimming pared 6 bases from V and 5 bases from J, leaving 21 bases between. Germline-derived CDR1 and CDR2 are SGHRS and YFSETQ. The CDR3 spans 16 residues. CDR3 bases: TGCGCCAGCACCCCGATTCCCGAAAACTCGGACAATGAGCAGTTCTTC. It encodes CASTPIPENSDNEQFF. Using reference TRBV5-1 and TRBJ2-1 for the parts outside the CDR3, the full variable domain is KAGVTQTPRYLIKTRGQQVTLSCSPISGHRSVSWYQQTPGQGLQFLFEYFSETQRNKGNFPGRFSGRQFSNSRSEMNVSTLELGDSALYLCASTPIPENSDNEQFFGPGTRLTVL.

J is TRBJ1-3 and V is TRBV4-2, with no clear D. V shed 2 bases and J shed 0 bases, with 8 bases lying between them. The germline gives CDR1 LGHNA, CDR2 YNFKEQ. This CDR3 region has 15 residues. The DNA for the CDR3 is TGTGCCAGCAGCCAAACAGAGAGCTCTGGAAACACCATATATTTT. Protein sequence: CASSQTESSGNTIYF.

This chain connects TRBV4-1 to TRBJ1-2, with 7 bases aligning to TRBD1. The CDR3 length is 13 residues. Per the germline V gene, CDR1 is MGHRA and CDR2 is YSYEKL. The J segment lost 3 bases and the V segment lost 3 bases, leaving 1 base of the junction unmatched. CDR3 sequence (DNA): TGCGCCAGCAGCCAGGGACAGTACTATGGCTACACCTTC. Protein product: CASSQGQYYGYTF.

This chain uses TRBV7-9 with TRBJ2-7, with 9 nucleotides matching TRBD2. The germline CDR1 and CDR2 sequences are SEHNR and FQNEAQ (reference sequence). The CDR3 sequence is 15 residues long. V trimming: 4 bases; J trimming: 2 bases; junction bases outside the gene matches: 6. CDR3 coding DNA: TGTGCCAGCAGCTCAGCTAGCGGGGTACCCTACGAGCAGTACTTC. As protein: CASSSASGVPYEQYF. Filled out from reference TRBV7-9 and TRBJ2-7, the complete variable domain reads DTGVSQNPRHKITKRGQNVTFRCDPISEHNRLYWYRQTLGQGPEFLTYFQNEAQLEKSRLLSDRFSAERPKGSFSTLEIQRTEQGDSAMYLCASSSASGVPYEQYFGPGTRLTVT.

The chain uses TRBV7-9 and TRBJ2-7; 10 bases match TRBD1. Germline CDR1 and CDR2: SEHNR and FQNEAQ (reference sequence). The CDR3 consists of 13 residues. After removal of 5 bases from V and 7 bases from J, the junction contained 5 bases not matched to a gene. CDR3 in amino acids: CASSPDRGREQYF. For the CDR3, the DNA is TGTGCCAGCAGCCCCGACAGGGGGCGTGAGCAGTACTTC.

This chain joins TRBV19 and TRBJ2-2; 12 nucleotides match TRBD2. The V gene end was trimmed by 2 bases and the J gene end by 6 bases; junction bases not matched to a gene: 1. The CDR3 runs 15 residues. Germline V CDR1 and CDR2: LNHDA, SQIVND (reference sequence). The CDR3: CASSILAGGPGELFF. The DNA for the CDR3 is TGTGCCAGTAGTATACTAGCGGGGGGGCCCGGGGAGCTGTTTTTT.

The chain is built from TRBV7-2 and TRBJ1-1, with a tentative D call TRBD1 (6 bases). The CDR3 is made up of 13 amino acids. Per the germline V gene, CDR1 is SGHTA and CDR2 is FQGNSA. With 5 bases removed from V and 1 base from J, the gap between germline ends came to 8 bases. For the CDR3, the DNA is TGTGCCAGCAGCAGGGGGGGGAACACTGAAGCTTTCTTT. Encoded protein: CASSRGGNTEAFF.

The rearrangement links TRBV5-1 to TRBJ2-7, with 8 bases matching TRBD1. This CDR3 region has 15 residues. Germline V gene data show CDR1 as SGHRS and CDR2 as YFSETQ. J lost 6 bases, V lost 0 bases, and 8 bases had no gene match. The CDR3 nucleotides read TGCGCCAGCAGCTTGGAGGTCGGCAGGGGGCGCGAGCAGTACTTC. Translating it yields CASSLEVGRGREQYF.

This clone came up a few times. This chain connects TRBV19 to TRBJ1-1, with 7 bases identical to TRBD1. This CDR3 contains 13 residues. The J segment lost 10 bases and the V segment lost 6 bases, leaving 11 bases of the junction unmatched. Per germline, CDR1 LNHDA and CDR2 SQIVND (reference sequence). The CDR3 nucleotides are TGTGCCAGTAGCCCGACAGGGACCCCTAGAGCTTTCTTT. Its translation is CASSPTGTPRAFF.

The chain couples TRBV27 to TRBJ2-7, with 7 bases fitting TRBD1. Germline loops: CDR1 MNHEY, CDR2 SMNVEV (reference sequence). The junction had 6 bases not matched to a gene; V was cut back by 5 bases and J by 5 bases. The CDR3 sequence is 13 residues long. CDR3 sequence reads: CASSDTGVHEQYF. The CDR3 bases are TGTGCCAGCAGTGACACAGGGGTCCACGAGCAGTACTTC.

This clone was found a few times. The V and J genes are TRBV7-2 and TRBJ1-1, with a weak D call TRBD1 (6 bases). The CDR3 is 18 residues long. Trimming shortened V by 5 bases and J by 3 bases, and 25 bases separated the two germline ends. From germline, CDR1 is SGHTA and CDR2 FQGNSA. CDR3 region: CASSLRARVLKGDTEAFF. As DNA, the CDR3 is TGTGCCAGCAGCCTTAGGGCCAGGGTATTAAAGGGGGACACTGAAGCTTTCTTT.

The chain joins TRBV7-8 to TRBJ2-2, with TRBD2 identical over 13 bases. Per the germline V gene, CDR1 is SGHVS and CDR2 is FQNEAQ. J gave up 4 bases and V 5 bases, and 7 bases lay outside the gene matches. This CDR3 is built from 17 residues. CDR3 bases: TGTGCCAGCAGCCCCACTAGCGGGGGGGCCTCCACCGGGGAGCTGTTTTTT. Protein sequence: CASSPTSGGASTGELFF.

This chain links TRBV27 with TRBJ2-1; TRBD2 matches 10 bases. With V trimmed by 1 base and J by 2 bases, 8 bases remained unmatched. Germline CDR1 MNHEY, CDR2 SMNVEV (reference sequence). The CDR3 spans 18 residues. CDR3 nucleotides: TGTGCCAGCAGTTTATTGTGGTTAGCGGGGGGACCCTACAATGAGCAGTTCTTC. Protein: CASSLLWLAGGPYNEQFF.

As for this clone: One end of the junction varies from germline; a read error may be responsible. The J gene is TRBJ2-3, the V gene TRBV7-8; 14 bases are a match to TRBD2. The CDR3 covers 13 residues. Germline CDR1 and CDR2: SGHVS and FQNEAQ. The CDR3 sequence: CASSRLAGGRSDF. As DNA, the CDR3 is TGTGCCAGCAGCCGACTAGCGGGGGGGCGGTCAGATTTT.

This clone came up once. The genes are TRBV7-8 and TRBJ2-1; TRBD1 matches at 9 bases. The CDR3 contains 16 residues. V lost 1 base, J lost 4 bases, and 5 bases stayed unmatched. Looked up from germline, CDR1 is SGHVS and CDR2 is FQNEAQ. The CDR3 coding sequence is TGTGCCAGCAGCTTAGTAAGGGGACAGGGATACAATGAGCAGTTCTTC. This translates into CASSLVRGQGYNEQFF.

The chain has TRBV29-1 and TRBJ2-5; D remains ambiguous. The V and J ends lost 5 bases and 2 bases respectively, with 15 bases between them. This CDR3 is 14 amino acids long. In germline, CDR1 is SQVTM, CDR2 ANQGSEA. CDR3 in amino acids: CSVRYRAQQETQYF. The CDR3 DNA is TGCAGCGTTCGTTACAGAGCCCAACAAGAGACCCAGTACTTC. The full variable domain, rest sourced from reference TRBV29-1 and TRBJ2-5, is SAVISQKPSRDICQRGTSLTIQCQVDSQVTMMFWYRQQPGQSLTLIATANQGSEATYESGFVIDKFPISRPNLTFSTLTVSNMSPEDSSIYLCSVRYRAQQETQYFGPGTRLLVL.

The chain combines TRBV7-8 with TRBJ2-1; D gene ambiguous. The CDR3 runs to 18 residues. Trimming removed 0 bases from V and 2 bases from J, with 17 bases in between. Germline CDR1 is SGHVS and CDR2 is FQNEAQ. The chain's CDR3 is CASSLASLVTVTYNEQFF. The CDR3, as DNA: TGTGCCAGCAGCTTAGCCTCGTTAGTCACTGTCACCTACAATGAGCAGTTCTTC. Complete variable domain (other parts from reference TRBV7-8 and TRBJ2-1): GAGVSQSPRYKVAKRGQDVALRCDPISGHVSLFWYQQALGQGPEFLTYFQNEAQLDKSGLPSDRFFAERPEGSVSTLKIQRTQQEDSAVYLCASSLASLVTVTYNEQFFGPGTRLTVL.